This T cell receptor (beta chain) came from a study of blood T cell repertoires in COVID-19. Study details: Sites in the United States, Italy and Spain provided acute and convalescent COVID-19 samples.

The CDR3 runs to 12 residues. CDR1 and CDR2 (germline): SGHDT, YYEEEE. V lost 2 bases and J 7 bases, leaving 7 bases between the germline ends. Using immunoSEQ multiplex PCR, the repertoire was profiled, and TCRdb retains in-frame clones only, with some absent. The sample carries around 100,000 clones, roughly 85% recorded once. The chain has TRBV5-6 and TRBJ2-1; D possibly corresponds to TRBD2 (6 bases). This TCR was recovered from a man in his 70s with active or convalescent COVID-19. Sequenced material: peripheral blood. The CDR3 nucleotides read TGTGCCAGCAGCTTACTAGCAAATGAGCAGTTCTTC. Its protein is CASSLLANEQFF. Full variable domain (rest looked up from reference TRBV5-6 and TRBJ2-1): DAGVTQSPTHLIKTRGQQVTLRCSPKSGHDTVSWYQQALGQGPQFIFQYYEEEERQRGNFPDRFSGHQFPNYSSELNVNALLLGDSALYLCASSLLANEQFFGPGTRLTVL.